Following are 30 T cell receptor beta chains from one sample sequenced in a study of cytomegalovirus exposure and HLA in healthy donors. PCR primers comprised 60 Vbeta and 13 Jbeta primers. Measured with immunoSEQ multiplex PCR; TCRdb has only the in-frame clones, and not every one. Here the sample spans roughly 230,000 clones, 80% to 95% being singletons. The material sequenced was PBMCs. The receptors come from a girl under 10 years old in good health and CMV-seronegative.

V is TRBV2 and J is TRBJ2-1; TRBD2 aligns across 9 bases. This CDR3 has 17 residues. The germline CDR1 and CDR2 sequences are SNHLY and FYNNEI. V lost 3 bases and J lost 4; bases outside the gene matches: 10. CDR3 residues: CASSEISAGGPYNEQFF. For the CDR3, the DNA is TGTGCCAGCAGTGAGATCAGCGCGGGGGGGCCTTACAATGAGCAGTTCTTC.

The rearrangement uses TRBV4-1 and TRBJ1-1; D unclear. V dropped 3 bases and J dropped 4 bases, with 12 bases sitting between them. The CDR3 is 14 residues long. The germline gives CDR1 MGHRA, CDR2 YSYEKL. This CDR3 is CASSHHEKSTEAFF. The CDR3 DNA reads TGCGCCAGCAGCCACCACGAAAAGAGCACTGAAGCTTTCTTT.

The sample holds a few counts of this clone. The V gene is TRBV5-8, the J gene TRBJ2-3; 9 bases are a match to TRBD1. CDR1 is SGHTS and CDR2 is YDEGEE in the germline V gene. The CDR3 is made up of 16 amino acids. J lost 3 bases, V lost 4 bases, and 9 bases had no gene match. DNA of the CDR3: TGTGCCAGCAGCCCGACACAGGGGGCGCAGACAGATACGCAGTATTTT. Its protein is CASSPTQGAQTDTQYF.

The rearrangement uses TRBV6-5 and TRBJ2-7; 7 nucleotides align to TRBD1. The CDR3 sequence is 13 residues long. Germline CDR1 MNHEY, CDR2 SVGAGI. J was trimmed by 5 bases and V by 6 bases; bases with no gene match: 7. CDR3 in DNA: TGTGCCAGCAGCTATCCGACAGGGCACGAGCAGTACTTC. Residues: CASSYPTGHEQYF.

This chain connects TRBV2 to TRBJ1-3; D is undetermined. This CDR3 has 14 amino acids. Germline assignment: CDR1 SNHLY and CDR2 FYNNEI. Trimming removed 1 base at V and 1 base at J, with 5 bases between. The CDR3 DNA reads as TGTGCCAGCAGTGAAGAGGAGTCTGGAAACACCATATATTTT. This codes for CASSEEESGNTIYF.

In its sample, this clone was seen once. This chain uses TRBV18 with TRBJ2-7; 7 nucleotides line up with TRBD1. The CDR3 spans 15 residues. V lost 3 bases and J lost 3; bases outside the gene matches: 8. The germline gives CDR1 KGHSH, CDR2 LQKENI. The CDR3 DNA reads as TGTGCCAGCTCACCTGACAGGGTACCCCACTACGAGCAGTACTTC. It translates to CASSPDRVPHYEQYF.

This chain joins TRBV13 and TRBJ2-3; TRBD1 might be the D (6 bases). The V end was cut by 4 bases, the J end by 3 bases, with 17 bases between. There are 16 residues in the CDR3. Per the germline V gene, CDR1 is PRHDT and CDR2 is FYEKMQ (reference sequence). For the CDR3, the DNA is TGTGCCAGCAGCTCCAAACAGGGTTGGGCGACAGATACGCAGTATTTT. Its translation is CASSSKQGWATDTQYF.

The chain carries TRBV5-4 and TRBJ2-1; no definite D call. V shed 0 bases and J shed 0 bases, with 13 bases lying between them. The germline V gene has CDR1 SGHNT and CDR2 YYREEE (reference sequence). This CDR3 region has 17 residues. The CDR3 bases are TGTGCCAGCAGCTTGGGTGGCGAACTATTCTCCTACAATGAGCAGTTCTTC. It yields the protein CASSLGGELFSYNEQFF. Based on the CDR3 plus reference TRBV5-4 and TRBJ2-1, the full variable domain is ETGVTQSPTHLIKTRGQQVTLRCSSQSGHNTVSWYQQALGQGPQFIFQYYREEENGRGNFPPRFSGLQFPNYSSELNVNALELDDSALYLCASSLGGELFSYNEQFFGPGTRLTVL.

The V and J genes are TRBV10-3 and TRBJ1-6, with no clear D. V was clipped by 2 bases and J by 9 bases, with 14 bases between them. The CDR3 contains 15 residues. The germline V gene has CDR1 ENHRY and CDR2 SYGVKD. This CDR3 reads CAISEISLVSSPLHF. The CDR3 region has the DNA TGTGCCATCAGTGAGATTAGTCTGGTTTCTTCACCCCTCCACTTT.

This sequence joins TRBV19 and TRBJ1-1, with D perhaps matching TRBD1 (5 bases). V lost 6 bases to trimming and J lost 3 bases, with 11 bases between them. CDR3 size: 13 residues. CDR1 and CDR2 (germline): LNHDA, SQIVND (reference sequence). The CDR3 nucleotides read TGTGCCAGTAGGGGGGACTTCGACACTGAAGCTTTCTTT. It codes for CASRGDFDTEAFF.

The rearrangement links TRBV11-1 to TRBJ1-6; a possible D gene is TRBD1 (6 bases). The germline gives CDR1 SGHAT, CDR2 FQDESV (reference sequence). The CDR3 contains 15 residues. Deletions cut 5 bases from V and 7 bases from J, with 15 bases between. Here the CDR3 DNA reads TGTGCCAGCAGCCCGAAGGGGGTCGAGAATTCACCCCTCCACTTT. As protein: CASSPKGVENSPLHF.

The chain couples TRBV23-1 to TRBJ2-7, with D perhaps matching TRBD1 (5 bases). TRBV23-1 has ORF status, its function being uncertain. The CDR3 runs to 14 residues. Between the trimmed V and J ends, which lost 3 bases and 2 bases, there was a span of 11 bases. The CDR3 DNA sequence: TGCGCCAGCAGTCACCCCGGACACCCCTACGAGCAGTACTTC. Amino acids: CASSHPGHPYEQYF.

The chain has TRBV6-1 and TRBJ2-1, with D perhaps TRBD1 (6 bases). CDR3 length: 13 amino acids. Trimming shortened V by 6 bases and J by 5 bases, and 11 bases separated the two germline ends. Germline V gene lookup returns CDR1 MNHNS and CDR2 SASEGT. Here the CDR3 DNA reads TGTGCCAGCAGCCGACAGGTAGACAATGAGCAGTTCTTC. It codes for CASSRQVDNEQFF.

J is TRBJ2-5 and V is TRBV5-4; 12 bases are shared with TRBD2. V shed 4 bases and J 4 bases; nucleotides not matched to a gene: 8. Per the germline V gene, CDR1 is SGHNT and CDR2 is YYREEE (reference sequence). The CDR3 loop spans 16 amino acids. CDR3 nucleotide sequence: TGTGCCAGCAGCCCTGCCTTGGGACTAGCGGGAGAGACCCAGTACTTC. Its translation: CASSPALGLAGETQYF.

The V call is TRBV11-2, the J call TRBJ2-1, with 9 bases aligning to TRBD2. This CDR3 comprises 17 residues. Germline assignment: CDR1 SGHAT and CDR2 FQNNGV. The V gene end was trimmed by 3 bases and the J gene end by 6 bases; junction bases not matched to a gene: 12. CDR3 DNA sequence: TGTGCCAGCAGCTTCACGACTAGCGGTAGAAAACCCAATGAGCAGTTCTTC. As protein: CASSFTTSGRKPNEQFF.

The J gene is TRBJ2-6, the V gene TRBV30; 7 positions agree with TRBD1. Germline CDR1 is GTSNPN and CDR2 is SVGIG (reference sequence). Germline trimming cut 1 base from V and 0 bases from J; bases unmatched to any gene: 6. The CDR3 loop spans 17 amino acids. The CDR3 DNA follows: TGTGCCTGGAGTGGACAGGGTTTTTACTCTGGGGCCAACGTCCTGACTTTC. It yields the protein CAWSGQGFYSGANVLTF.

The chain employs TRBV7-9 and TRBJ2-5; tentatively, D is TRBD2 (6 bases). The ends were cut back, 3 bases at V and 2 bases at J, with 13 bases in the middle. Germline assignment: CDR1 SEHNR and CDR2 FQNEAQ (reference sequence). The CDR3 runs 15 residues. Here the CDR3 reads CASSFSVGTQETQYF. CDR3 coding DNA: TGTGCCAGCAGCTTTTCCGTCGGGACTCAAGAGACCCAGTACTTC.

The chain couples TRBV9 to TRBJ1-1; possible D gene TRBD1, 5 bases. Deletions cut 0 bases from V and 0 bases from J, with 9 bases between. There are 15 residues in the CDR3. Germline V gene lookup returns CDR1 SGDLS and CDR2 YYNGEE. In DNA, the CDR3 is TGTGCCAGCAGCGTAGTCCGACAGTTGAACACTGAAGCTTTCTTT. It is translated as CASSVVRQLNTEAFF.

V is TRBV15 and J is TRBJ1-5, with D possibly being TRBD1 (5 bases). Germline lookup yields CDR1 LNHNV and CDR2 YYDKDF (reference sequence). The CDR3 consists of 13 residues. Trimming left V 1 base short and J 6 bases short, with 7 bases between. For the CDR3, the DNA is TGTGCCACCAGCAGAGGAAGGGGTCAGCCCCAGCATTTT. Translated: CATSRGRGQPQHF.

This chain uses TRBV6-5 with TRBJ1-1, with 7 bases fitting TRBD1. Germline CDR1 reads MNHEY; CDR2 reads SVGAGI. V was clipped by 6 bases and J by 7 bases; unmatched bases: 14. This CDR3 has 15 residues. The CDR3 bases are TGTGCCAGCAGACCCCAAACCCGGGACAGTGGTGAAGCTTTCTTT. Protein product: CASRPQTRDSGEAFF.

In this sample, this clone turned up once. The rearrangement joins TRBV27 to TRBJ1-1; a possible D gene is TRBD1 (6 bases). The CDR3 covers 15 residues. Looked up from germline, CDR1 is MNHEY and CDR2 is SMNVEV (reference sequence). V lost 4 bases and J lost 1, with 13 bases in between. The CDR3 sequence is CASSSGTRGNTEAFF. In nucleotides, the CDR3 is TGTGCCAGCAGTTCAGGGACAAGGGGGAACACTGAAGCTTTCTTT.

Only a few counts were recorded for this clone. The gene calls are TRBV13 and TRBJ2-5; D is unclear. The germline V gene encodes CDR1 PRHDT and CDR2 FYEKMQ (reference sequence). V lost 2 bases and J 1 base, leaving 2 bases between the germline ends. The CDR3 is 12 residues long. In DNA form, the CDR3 reads TGTGCCAGCAGCTTACTCCAAGAGACCCAGTACTTC. Encoded protein: CASSLLQETQYF.

This sequence joins TRBV7-6 and TRBJ2-6; 8 bases align to TRBD1. The CDR3 has 17 residues. Germline lookup yields CDR1 SGHVS and CDR2 FNYEAQ. Unmatched junction bases numbered 2, after V lost 1 base and J lost 0 bases. In DNA, the CDR3 is TGTGCCAGCAGCTTAGTACAGGGGGGCTCTGGGGCCAACGTCCTGACTTTC. Its translation is CASSLVQGGSGANVLTF.

The rearrangement uses TRBV27 and TRBJ1-6; no clear D. Germline V lookup: CDR1 MNHEY, CDR2 SMNVEV (reference sequence). V dropped 5 bases and J dropped 5 bases, with 25 bases sitting between them. This CDR3 contains 19 residues. The CDR3 DNA follows: TGTGCCAGCAGTCCCAGTGGCAGCGGATTTGCCCAAAATAATTCACCCCTCCACTTT. This translates into CASSPSGSGFAQNNSPLHF.

V gene TRBV5-1 combines with J gene TRBJ1-3; D ambiguous. The CDR3 has 15 amino acids. The germline V gene encodes CDR1 SGHRS and CDR2 YFSETQ. Trimming shortened V by 0 bases and J by 1 base, and 8 bases separated the two germline ends. The CDR3 DNA reads TGCGCCAGCAGCTTGGGAGGGATTTCTGGAAACACCATATATTTT. Translated: CASSLGGISGNTIYF.

The gene calls are TRBV7-9 and TRBJ2-1, with 8 bases aligning to TRBD2. With V trimmed by 11 bases and J by 3 bases, 9 bases remained unmatched. This CDR3 contains 14 residues. CDR1 and CDR2 (germline): SEHNR, FQNEAQ (reference sequence). DNA for the CDR3: TGTGCCGTCCACCCACTAGCGGTCTACAATGAGCAGTTCTTC. The encoded protein is CAVHPLAVYNEQFF.

The chain couples TRBV10-3 to TRBJ1-2; the match to TRBD1 covers 7 bases. The J segment lost 4 bases and the V segment lost 6 bases, leaving 11 bases of the junction unmatched. CDR1 and CDR2 from the germline V gene are ENHRY and SYGVKD. The CDR3 has 15 amino acids. CDR3 amino acids: CAIRLDRDWAYGYTF. The CDR3 nucleotides are TGTGCCATCAGACTTGACAGGGATTGGGCCTATGGCTACACCTTC.

V gene TRBV6-5 combines with J gene TRBJ2-1; a weak D match, TRBD2 (6 bases). The length of the CDR3 is 15 residues. Trimming took 8 bases from V and 9 from J, leaving 23 bases between them. Germline V gene lookup returns CDR1 MNHEY and CDR2 SVGAGI. CDR3 DNA sequence: TGTGCCAGCTCAAATGGGGAGGCCCCTCGAACTGAGCAGTTCTTC. Protein: CASSNGEAPRTEQFF.

This chain links TRBV9 with TRBJ2-2; tentatively, D is TRBD2 (5 bases). CDR3 length: 13 residues. Trimming cost V 2 bases and J 3 bases, with 5 bases left between them. In germline, CDR1 is SGDLS, CDR2 YYNGEE. The CDR3 sequence is CASSVGDTGELFF. In DNA form, the CDR3 reads TGTGCCAGCAGCGTCGGGGACACCGGGGAGCTGTTTTTT.

The rearrangement joins TRBV30 to TRBJ2-2; 7 bases map to TRBD2. V gave up 4 bases and J gave up 2 bases; unmatched junction bases: 4. The CDR3 spans 14 residues. Germline V gives CDR1 GTSNPN, CDR2 SVGIG (reference sequence). CDR3 sequence reads: CAWTGLSNTGELFF. The CDR3 nucleotides read TGTGCCTGGACGGGACTATCAAACACCGGGGAGCTGTTTTTT. The full variable domain, in which reference TRBV30 and TRBJ2-2 provide the parts outside the CDR3, is SQTIHQWPATLVQPVGSPLSLECTVEGTSNPNLYWYRQAAGRGLQLLFYSVGIGQISSEVPQNLSASRPQDRQFILSSKKLLLSDSGFYLCAWTGLSNTGELFFGEGSRLTVL.